This T cell receptor beta chain appears in the sequencing data of a study of blood T cell repertoires in COVID-19. This clone was observed once. V shed 0 bases, J shed 0 bases, and the junction held 6 bases outside the gene matches. CDR1 is SGDLS, CDR2 YYNGEE, per germline. CDR3 size: 17 residues. Assay used: immunoSEQ multiplex PCR; TCRdb lists only in-frame clones, some missing. The table has 350,000 to 400,000 clones, approximately 90% seen once. The clonotype comes from a woman aged 18-29 years who had recovered from COVID-19. The V and J genes are TRBV9 and TRBJ2-3, with 8 bases lining up with TRBD2. Sequencing was carried out using PBMCs or T cells enriched from blood (not recorded which). In DNA form, the CDR3 reads TGTGCCAGCAGCGTAGCTCTAGCGGGTCCTAGCACAGATACGCAGTATTTT. Translating gives CASSVALAGPSTDTQYF.